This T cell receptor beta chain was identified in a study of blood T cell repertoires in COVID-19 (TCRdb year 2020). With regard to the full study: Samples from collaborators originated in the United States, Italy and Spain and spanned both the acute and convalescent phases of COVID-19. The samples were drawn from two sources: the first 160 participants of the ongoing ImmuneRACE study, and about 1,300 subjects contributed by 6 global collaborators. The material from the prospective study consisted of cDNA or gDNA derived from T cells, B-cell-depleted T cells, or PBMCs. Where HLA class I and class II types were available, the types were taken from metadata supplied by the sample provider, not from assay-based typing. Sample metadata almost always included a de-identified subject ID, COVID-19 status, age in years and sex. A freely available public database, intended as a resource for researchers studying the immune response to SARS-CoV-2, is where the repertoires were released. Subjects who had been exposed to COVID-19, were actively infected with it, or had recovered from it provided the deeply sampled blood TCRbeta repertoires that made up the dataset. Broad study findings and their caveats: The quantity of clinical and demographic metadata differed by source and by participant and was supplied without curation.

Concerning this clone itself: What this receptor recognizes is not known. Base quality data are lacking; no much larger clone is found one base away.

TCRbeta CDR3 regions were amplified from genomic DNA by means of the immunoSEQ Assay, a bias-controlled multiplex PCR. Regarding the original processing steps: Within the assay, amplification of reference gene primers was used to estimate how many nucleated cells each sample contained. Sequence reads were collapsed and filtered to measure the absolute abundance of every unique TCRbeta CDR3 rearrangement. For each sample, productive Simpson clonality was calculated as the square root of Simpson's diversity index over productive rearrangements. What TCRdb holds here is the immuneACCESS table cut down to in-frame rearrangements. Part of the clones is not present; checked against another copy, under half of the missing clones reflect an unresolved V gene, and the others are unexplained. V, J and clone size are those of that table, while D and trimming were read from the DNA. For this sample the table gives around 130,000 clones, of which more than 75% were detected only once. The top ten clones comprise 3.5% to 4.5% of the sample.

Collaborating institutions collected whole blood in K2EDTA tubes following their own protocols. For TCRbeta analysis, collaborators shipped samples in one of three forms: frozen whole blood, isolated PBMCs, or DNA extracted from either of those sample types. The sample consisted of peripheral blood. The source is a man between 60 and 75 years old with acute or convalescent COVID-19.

The CDR3 region reads CASSLRQGGEAFF. The nucleotides read TGTGCCAGCAGTTTACGACAGGGGGGTGAAGCTTTCTTT. The chain was built from TRBV28 and TRBJ1-1; 9 bases in the junction line up with TRBD1. The CDR3, from cysteine to phenylalanine, totals 13 residues. Just the 39-base CDR3 DNA is kept, in frame starting at base 1. From V the trimming removes 2 bases and from J it removes 7 bases, while the gene matches leave 2 bases of the junction unaccounted for. CDR1 and CDR2 are drawn from the germline V gene: MDHEN, SYDVKM.